The 14 T cell receptor beta chains given below trace back to one sample, sequenced in a study of shared clonotypes between healthy human individuals. TCRdb's copy holds only in-frame clones and misses some; the assay was immunoSEQ multiplex PCR. The sample has about 660,000 clones; about 74% are singletons. Sequenced: memory CD4+ T cells sorted from blood. Subset described: CD45RA-negative fraction. The source is a woman aged 25 to 39 in good health.

In DNA form, the CDR3 reads TGTGCCAGCAGCCTTGGGTACAGGGGCGGGGACTATGGCTACACCTTC. Translated: CASSLGYRGGDYGYTF. The chain joins TRBV11-2 to TRBJ1-2, with TRBD1 matching 7 bases. V lost 5 bases, J lost 3 bases, and 12 bases stayed unmatched. The CDR3 contains 16 residues. Germline V gene lookup returns CDR1 SGHAT and CDR2 FQNNGV.

V gene TRBV5-1 combines with J gene TRBJ2-5, with TRBD1 matching over 9 bases. The CDR3 has 14 amino acids. Looked up from germline, CDR1 is SGHRS and CDR2 is YFSETQ. The V gene end was trimmed by 0 bases and the J gene end by 6 bases; junction bases not matched to a gene: 3. The CDR3 sequence: CASSLVGQGQTQYF. The CDR3 DNA sequence: TGCGCCAGCAGCTTGGTGGGACAGGGACAGACCCAGTACTTC.

The chain links TRBV19 to TRBJ2-3; weak D call: TRBD2 (6 bases). The CDR3 is 13 residues long. Looked up from germline, CDR1 is LNHDA and CDR2 is SQIVND (reference sequence). Trimming left V 7 bases short and J 3 bases short, with 11 bases between. CDR3 sequence reads: CASNPSETDTQYF. The CDR3 DNA reads TGTGCCAGTAATCCTAGCGAGACAGATACGCAGTATTTT.

The rearrangement joins TRBV4-2 to TRBJ2-7; 10 positions agree with TRBD2. This CDR3 comprises 14 residues. CDR1 and CDR2 from the germline V gene are LGHNA and YNFKEQ. Unmatched junction bases numbered 6, after V lost 6 bases and J lost 4 bases. The CDR3 protein is CASRWLAGEYEQYF. CDR3 nucleotides: TGTGCCAGCAGGTGGCTAGCGGGAGAGTACGAGCAGTACTTC.

CDR3 DNA: TGTGCCAGTAGTATAAAATGGGTCTACGGCTATGAAAAACTGTTTTTT. This translates into CASSIKWVYGYEKLFF. The chain has TRBV19 and TRBJ1-4; D is unclear. This CDR3 comprises 16 residues. V was pared by 2 bases and J by 6 bases, with 16 bases between. Germline V lookup: CDR1 LNHDA, CDR2 SQIVND (reference sequence).

CDR3 coding DNA: TGTGCCAGCAGCCCAGGGCATGGGGGTCAACCCCAGCATTTT. Amino acids: CASSPGHGGQPQHF. This chain connects TRBV7-2 to TRBJ1-5; D might be TRBD1 (5 bases). Trimming shortened V by 5 bases and J by 10 bases, and 18 bases separated the two germline ends. This CDR3 comprises 14 residues. From germline, CDR1 is SGHTA and CDR2 FQGNSA. The complete variable domain, with remaining parts taken from reference TRBV7-2 and TRBJ1-5, reads GAGVSQSPSNKVTEKGKDVELRCDPISGHTALYWYRQSLGQGLEFLIYFQGNSAPDKSGLPSDRFSAERTGGSVSTLTIQRTQQEDSAVYLCASSPGHGGQPQHFGDGTRLSIL.

In its sample, this clone was seen a few times. Because the CDR3's place on the DNA is in doubt, the DNA is left out and the CDR3 is given as listed by TCRdb. The chain joins TRBV5-1 to TRBJ1-2; the listed D gene, TRBD1, was not tested against the DNA. Inclusive of both ends, the CDR3 amounts to 13 amino acids. CDR1 and CDR2 from the germline V gene are SGHRS and YFSETQ. CDR3 region: CASSTSQVDGYTF.

Notes on this clone: The same CDR3 also results from other DNA sequences found in this sample. The rearrangement joins TRBV6-1 to TRBJ2-1, with D uncertain. The CDR3 is 11 residues long. Germline CDR1 is MNHNS and CDR2 is SASEGT. Trimming shortened V by 5 bases and J by 5 bases, and 4 bases separated the two germline ends. CDR3 amino acids: CASSRNNEQFF. The CDR3 DNA reads as TGTGCCAGCAGTAGAAACAATGAGCAGTTCTTC.

There are many counts of this clone. The identical CDR3 is also encoded by other nucleotide sequences in the sample. The chain joins TRBV10-3 to TRBJ1-2, with D unresolved. Per the germline V gene, CDR1 is ENHRY and CDR2 is SYGVKD. The CDR3 runs 13 residues. V gave up 3 bases and J gave up 1 base, with 6 bases separating them. DNA for the CDR3: TGTGCCATCAGTGAAAAGGATAACTATGGCTACACCTTC. The encoded protein is CAISEKDNYGYTF.

As to this clone: The sample carries other DNA sequences with the same CDR3. The rearrangement links TRBV19 to TRBJ1-1; a weak D match, TRBD1 (5 bases). The germline CDR1 and CDR2 sequences are LNHDA and SQIVND (reference sequence). CDR3 length equals 13 residues. The ends were cut back, 3 bases at V and 2 bases at J, with 7 bases in the middle. Here the CDR3 DNA reads TGTGCCAGTAGTATGGGGGGTAACACTGAAGCTTTCTTT. Its protein product is CASSMGGNTEAFF.

The V gene is TRBV2, the J gene TRBJ2-7, with TRBD2 identical over 9 bases. Germline-derived CDR1 and CDR2 are SNHLY and FYNNEI. This CDR3 region has 12 residues. The V and J ends lost 8 bases and 6 bases, in that order; junction bases with no gene match: 5. CDR3 amino acids: CASRLAGFEQYF. DNA for the CDR3: TGTGCCAGCCGCCTAGCGGGATTCGAGCAGTACTTC.

This sequence joins TRBV5-1 and TRBJ2-3; D possibly corresponds to TRBD1 (6 bases). V was clipped by 6 bases and J by 2 bases, with 10 bases between them. Germline CDR1 SGHRS, CDR2 YFSETQ. The CDR3 is made up of 13 amino acids. Written as DNA, the CDR3 is TGCGCCAGCACCCGGACAGACACAGATACGCAGTATTTT. Amino acids: CASTRTDTDTQYF. The full variable domain, completed using reference TRBV5-1 and TRBJ2-3, is KAGVTQTPRYLIKTRGQQVTLSCSPISGHRSVSWYQQTPGQGLQFLFEYFSETQRNKGNFPGRFSGRQFSNSRSEMNVSTLELGDSALYLCASTRTDTDTQYFGPGTRLTVL.

The gene calls are TRBV30 and TRBJ2-5, with D maybe TRBD2 (6 bases). The J call may be in error: the DNA end matches TRBJ2-7 better. The CDR3 is 14 residues long. The germline V gene has CDR1 GTSNPN and CDR2 SVGIG (reference sequence). The DNA for the CDR3 is TGTGCCTGGAGACCGACTAGGCCCGCCTACGAGCAGTACTTC. It is translated as CAWRPTRPAYEQYF.

This chain joins TRBV19 and TRBJ2-7, with D hard to call. V lost 3 bases, J lost 3 bases, and 9 bases lay in between. This CDR3 has 13 amino acids. Germline CDR1 reads LNHDA; CDR2 reads SQIVND (reference sequence). The chain's CDR3 is CASSMPGRYEQYF. The DNA of the CDR3 is TGTGCCAGTAGTATGCCCGGCCGCTACGAGCAGTACTTC.